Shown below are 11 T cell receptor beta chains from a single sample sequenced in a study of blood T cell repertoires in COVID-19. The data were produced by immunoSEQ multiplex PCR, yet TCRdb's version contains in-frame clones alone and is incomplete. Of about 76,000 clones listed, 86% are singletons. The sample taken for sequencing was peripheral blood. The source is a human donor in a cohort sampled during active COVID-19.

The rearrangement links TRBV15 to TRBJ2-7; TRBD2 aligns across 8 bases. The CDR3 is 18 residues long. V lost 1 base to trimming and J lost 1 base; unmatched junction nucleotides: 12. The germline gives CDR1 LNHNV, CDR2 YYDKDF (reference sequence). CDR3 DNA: TGTGCCACCAGCAGAGTGGGGGGACTAGGTGGGAGATCCTACGAGCAGTACTTC. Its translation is CATSRVGGLGGRSYEQYF.

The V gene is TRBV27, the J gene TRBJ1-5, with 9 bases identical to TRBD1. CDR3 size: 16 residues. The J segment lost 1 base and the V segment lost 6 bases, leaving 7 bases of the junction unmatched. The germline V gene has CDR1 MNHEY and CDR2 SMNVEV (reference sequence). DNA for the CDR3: TGTGCCAGCAGACGACAGGGGGATGGGAGCAATCAGCCCCAGCATTTT. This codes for CASRRQGDGSNQPQHF.

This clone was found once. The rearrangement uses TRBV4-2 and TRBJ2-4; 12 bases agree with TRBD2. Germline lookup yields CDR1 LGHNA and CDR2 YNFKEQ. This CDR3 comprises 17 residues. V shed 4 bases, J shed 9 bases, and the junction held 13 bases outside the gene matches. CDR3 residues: CASSPHGLAGLAVIQYF. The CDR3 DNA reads TGTGCCAGCAGCCCCCACGGACTAGCGGGATTAGCTGTCATTCAGTACTTC.

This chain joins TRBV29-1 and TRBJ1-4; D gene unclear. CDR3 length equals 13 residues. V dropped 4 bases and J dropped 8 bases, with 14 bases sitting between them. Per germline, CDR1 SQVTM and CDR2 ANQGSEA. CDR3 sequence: CSVVPQSTEKLFF. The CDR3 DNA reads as TGCAGCGTTGTACCACAGTCAACAGAAAAACTGTTTTTT.

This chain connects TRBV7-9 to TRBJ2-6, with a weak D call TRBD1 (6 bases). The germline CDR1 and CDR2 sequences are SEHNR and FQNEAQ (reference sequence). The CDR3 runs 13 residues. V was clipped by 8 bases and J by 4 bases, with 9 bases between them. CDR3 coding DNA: TGTGCCAGCGGGGGCGCGGGGGCCAACGTCCTGACTTTC. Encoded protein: CASGGAGANVLTF. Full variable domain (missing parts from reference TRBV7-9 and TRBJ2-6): DTGVSQNPRHKITKRGQNVTFRCDPISEHNRLYWYRQTLGQGPEFLTYFQNEAQLEKSRLLSDRFSAERPKGSFSTLEIQRTEQGDSAMYLCASGGAGANVLTFGAGSRLTVL.

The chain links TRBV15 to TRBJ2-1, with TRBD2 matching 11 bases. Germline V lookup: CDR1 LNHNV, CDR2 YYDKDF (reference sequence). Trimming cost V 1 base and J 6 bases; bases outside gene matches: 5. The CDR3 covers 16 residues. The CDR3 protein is CATSRVAGGMGNEQFF. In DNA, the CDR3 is TGTGCCACCAGCAGAGTAGCGGGGGGGATGGGCAATGAGCAGTTCTTC.

The CDR3 region is CASSGGGHGYTF. The CDR3 DNA sequence: TGTGCCAGCAGTGGTGGGGGCCATGGCTACACCTTC. The J gene is TRBJ1-2, the V gene TRBV28; weak D call: TRBD1 (6 bases). From germline, CDR1 is MDHEN and CDR2 SYDVKM. The CDR3 is made up of 12 amino acids. V lost 5 bases to trimming and J lost 6 bases, with 10 bases between them.

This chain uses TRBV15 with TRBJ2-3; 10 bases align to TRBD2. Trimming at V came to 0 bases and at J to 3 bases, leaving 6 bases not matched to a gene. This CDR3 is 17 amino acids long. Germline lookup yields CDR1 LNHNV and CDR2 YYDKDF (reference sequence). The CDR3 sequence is CATSRDGSGGITDTQYF. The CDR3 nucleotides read TGTGCCACCAGCAGAGATGGTAGCGGGGGGATTACAGATACGCAGTATTTT.

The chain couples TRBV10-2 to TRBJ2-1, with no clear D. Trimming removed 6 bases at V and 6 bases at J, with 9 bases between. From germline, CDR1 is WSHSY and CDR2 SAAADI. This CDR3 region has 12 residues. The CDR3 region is CASRENSNEQFF. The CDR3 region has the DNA TGCGCCAGCAGAGAAAATAGCAATGAGCAGTTCTTC.

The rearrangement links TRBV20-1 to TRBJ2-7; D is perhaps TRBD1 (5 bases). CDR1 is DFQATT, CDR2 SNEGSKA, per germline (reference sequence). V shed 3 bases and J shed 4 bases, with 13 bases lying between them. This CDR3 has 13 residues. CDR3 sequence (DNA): TGCAGTGCTAGTTTTAGGGGATTGTACGAGCAGTACTTC. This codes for CSASFRGLYEQYF.

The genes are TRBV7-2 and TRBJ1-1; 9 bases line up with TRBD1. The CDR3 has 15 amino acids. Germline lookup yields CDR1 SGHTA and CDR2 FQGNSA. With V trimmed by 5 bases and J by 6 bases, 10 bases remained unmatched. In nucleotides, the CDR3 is TGTGCCAGCAGCGCAGGGGACAGGGTCGGCGCTGAAGCTTTCTTT. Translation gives CASSAGDRVGAEAFF.